This entry features one TCR beta chain sequence. Its antigen is as yet unknown. Assay used: immunoSEQ multiplex PCR; TCRdb lists only in-frame clones, some missing. The repertoire has roughly 30,000 clones, approximately 78% of them found once; the top ten carry roughly 0.6%. These data come from a study of PD-1 blockade in classical Hodgkin lymphoma. Study conclusions and caveats: CD4+ but not CD8+ TCR diversity rose significantly by C4D1. Before treatment, complete responders showed about the same diversity as newly diagnosed patients.

The time point here: cycle 4 day 1 (C4D1), after more than five weeks of nivolumab. After autologous stem cell transplantation all patients relapsed, and prior brentuximab vedotin exposure differed between cohorts. Negative magnetic selection isolated CD4+ T cells from thawed PBMCs. Per the germline V gene, CDR1 is GTSNPN and CDR2 is SVGIG (reference sequence). The ends were cut back, 0 bases at V and 8 bases at J, with 14 bases in the middle. This CDR3 spans 14 amino acids. The source of this sequence is a human donor with classical Hodgkin lymphoma. Sequencing was performed on CD4+ T cells from blood, taken before the fourth cycle of nivolumab. The chain recombines TRBV30 with TRBJ1-3; D not certain. This chain's CDR3 is CAWSVVIGLDTIYF. DNA for the CDR3: TGTGCCTGGAGTGTTGTTATCGGGTTGGACACCATATATTTT. Full variable domain (remainder filled in from reference TRBV30 and TRBJ1-3): SQTIHQWPATLVQPVGSPLSLECTVEGTSNPNLYWYRQAAGRGLQLLFYSVGIGQISSEVPQNLSASRPQDRQFILSSKKLLLSDSGFYLCAWSVVIGLDTIYFGEGSWLTVV.